This TCR beta chain is drawn from a study of CD8 T cells in ankylosing spondylitis. Germline assignment: CDR1 SQVTM and CDR2 ANQGSEA. The CDR3 loop spans 9 amino acids. Trimming pared 7 bases from V and 4 bases from J, leaving 4 bases between. Study outcomes and limitations: Disease-associated clonotypes exhibited CD8+ identity and were relatively infrequent in peripheral blood.

From the 5' RACE reads, TCRdb called clonotypes with MiXCR, one entry per CDR3 protein. The table has 130,000 or so distinct CDR3 sequences, more than 9.5% seen once. This clonotype appeared many times. Its antigen is not identified. Sequenced: blood, either unsorted or a sorted T cell fraction (not recorded which). The sequence was collected from a female donor with ankylosing spondylitis or in good health (not recorded which). V and J are TRBV29-1 and TRBJ1-2; D gene uncertain. CDR3 DNA sequence: TGCAGCGCTCCCTATGGCTACACCTTC. This codes for CSAPYGYTF.